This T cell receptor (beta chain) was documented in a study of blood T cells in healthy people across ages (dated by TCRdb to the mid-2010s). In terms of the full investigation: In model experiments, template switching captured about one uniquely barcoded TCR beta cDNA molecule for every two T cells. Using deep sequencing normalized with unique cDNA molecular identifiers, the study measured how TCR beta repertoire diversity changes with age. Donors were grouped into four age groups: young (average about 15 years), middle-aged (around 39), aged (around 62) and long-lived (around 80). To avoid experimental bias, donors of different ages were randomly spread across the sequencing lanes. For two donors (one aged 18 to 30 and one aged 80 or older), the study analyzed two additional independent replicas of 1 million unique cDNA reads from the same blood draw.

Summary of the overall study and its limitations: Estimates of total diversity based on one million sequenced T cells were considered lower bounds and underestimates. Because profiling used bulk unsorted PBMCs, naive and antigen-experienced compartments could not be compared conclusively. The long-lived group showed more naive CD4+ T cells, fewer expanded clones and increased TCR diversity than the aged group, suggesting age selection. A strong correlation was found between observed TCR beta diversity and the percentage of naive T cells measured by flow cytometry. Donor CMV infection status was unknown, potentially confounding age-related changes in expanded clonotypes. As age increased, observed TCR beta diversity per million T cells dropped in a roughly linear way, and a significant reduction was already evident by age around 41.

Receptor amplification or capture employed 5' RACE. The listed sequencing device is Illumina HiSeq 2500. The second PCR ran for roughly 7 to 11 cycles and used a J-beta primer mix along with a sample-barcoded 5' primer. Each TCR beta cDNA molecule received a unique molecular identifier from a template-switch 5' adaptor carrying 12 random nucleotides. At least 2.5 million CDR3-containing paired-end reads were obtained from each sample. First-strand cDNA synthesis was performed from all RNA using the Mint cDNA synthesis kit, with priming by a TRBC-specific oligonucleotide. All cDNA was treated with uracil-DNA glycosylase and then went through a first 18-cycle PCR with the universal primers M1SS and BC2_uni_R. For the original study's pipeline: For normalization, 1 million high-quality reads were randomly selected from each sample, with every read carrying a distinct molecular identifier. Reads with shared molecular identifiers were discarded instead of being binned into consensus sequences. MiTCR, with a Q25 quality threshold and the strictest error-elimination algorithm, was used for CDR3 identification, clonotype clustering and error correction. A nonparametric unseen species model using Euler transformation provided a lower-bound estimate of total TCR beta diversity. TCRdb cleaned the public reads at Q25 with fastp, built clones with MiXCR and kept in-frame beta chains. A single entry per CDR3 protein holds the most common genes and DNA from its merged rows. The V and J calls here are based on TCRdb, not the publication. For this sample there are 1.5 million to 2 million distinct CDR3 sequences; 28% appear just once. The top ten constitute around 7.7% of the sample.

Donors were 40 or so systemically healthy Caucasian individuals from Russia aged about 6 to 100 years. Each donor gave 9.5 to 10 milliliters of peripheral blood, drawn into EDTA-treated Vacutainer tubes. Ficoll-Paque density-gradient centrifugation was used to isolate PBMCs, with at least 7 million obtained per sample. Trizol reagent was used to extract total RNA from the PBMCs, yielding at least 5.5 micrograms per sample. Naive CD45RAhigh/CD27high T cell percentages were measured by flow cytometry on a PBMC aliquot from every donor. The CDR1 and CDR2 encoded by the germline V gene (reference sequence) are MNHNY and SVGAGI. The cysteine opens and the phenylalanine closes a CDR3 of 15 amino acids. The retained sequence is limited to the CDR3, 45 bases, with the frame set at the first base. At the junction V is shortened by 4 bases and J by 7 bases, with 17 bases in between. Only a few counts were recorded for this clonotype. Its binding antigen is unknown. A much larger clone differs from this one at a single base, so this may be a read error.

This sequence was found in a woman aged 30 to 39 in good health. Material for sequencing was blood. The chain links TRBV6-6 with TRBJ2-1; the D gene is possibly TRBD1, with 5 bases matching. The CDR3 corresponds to CASSWPGFRANEQFF. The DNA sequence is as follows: TGTGCCAGCAGTTGGCCAGGGTTTAGAGCGAATGAGCAGTTCTTC.